This T cell receptor beta chain was found in a study of blood T cell repertoires in COVID-19. Study as a whole: The cDNA or gDNA used as material had been derived from T cells, B-cell-depleted T cells, or PBMCs.

In germline, CDR1 is MNHNS, CDR2 SASEGT. V was shortened by 2 bases and J by 4 bases, with 11 bases between the two germline ends. The CDR3 has 14 amino acids. The authors' processing: Reference gene primer amplification gave estimated nucleated cell counts. Libraries were prepared by immunoSEQ multiplex PCR; TCRdb keeps only in-frame clonotypes and omits some of them. Clone size and V and J calls were adopted from that table, with D and trimming inferred from the DNA. The sample includes 220,000 or so clones, approximately 85% of them seen just once. The chain employs TRBV6-1 and TRBJ2-5; D may be TRBD2 (6 bases). This clonotype was sampled from a man over 45 who had recovered from COVID-19. Specimen: peripheral blood. The DNA of the CDR3 is TGTGCCAGCAGTGAATCGCGGGAACGAGAGACCCAGTACTTC. Translated, it gives CASSESRERETQYF.